The source of this TCR beta chain is a study of regulatory T cells in long-lasting Graves disease. The length of the CDR3 is 14 residues. CDR1 and CDR2 from the germline V gene are LNHDA and SQIVND (reference sequence). V was shortened by 8 bases and J by 2 bases, with 16 bases between the two germline ends. To make TCR beta libraries, researchers used iRepertoire HTBI primers and Arm-PCR of CDR3 regions. TCRdb called the multiplex PCR reads again in MiXCR, with one record for every CDR3 protein. The sample consists of approximately 400,000 distinct CDR3 sequences, approximately 25% of them appearing once. Time point indicated: persistent/refractory GD, antithyroid drugs over 5 years with positive TRAb. The TCR library was prepared using RNA isolated from PBMCs.

The sample consisted of peripheral blood mononuclear cells (PBMCs), taken when the disease was refractory, from a patient treated with antithyroid drugs. This sequence joins TRBV19 and TRBJ2-7; D is undetermined. The sequence came from a woman in her forties with Graves disease. The CDR3 spells CASAVYGNTYEQYF. CDR3 DNA: TGTGCCAGTGCGGTCTATGGGAACACCTACGAGCAGTACTTC.